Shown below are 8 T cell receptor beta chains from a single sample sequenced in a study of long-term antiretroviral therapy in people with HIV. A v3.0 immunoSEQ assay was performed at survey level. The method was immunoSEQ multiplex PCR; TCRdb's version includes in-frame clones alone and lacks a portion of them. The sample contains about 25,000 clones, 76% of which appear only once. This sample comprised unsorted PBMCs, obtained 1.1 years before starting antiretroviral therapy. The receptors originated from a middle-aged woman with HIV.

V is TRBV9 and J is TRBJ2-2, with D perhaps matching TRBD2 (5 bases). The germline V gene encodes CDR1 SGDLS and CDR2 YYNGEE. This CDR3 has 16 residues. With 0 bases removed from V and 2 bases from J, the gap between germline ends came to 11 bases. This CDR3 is CASSVDPSYNTGELFF. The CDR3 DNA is TGTGCCAGCAGCGTAGATCCTAGCTATAACACCGGGGAGCTGTTTTTT. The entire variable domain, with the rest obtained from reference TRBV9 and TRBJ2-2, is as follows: DSGVTQTPKHLITATGQRVTLRCSPRSGDLSVYWYQQSLDQGLQFLIQYYNGEERAKGNILERFSAQQFPDLHSELNLSSLELGDSALYFCASSVDPSYNTGELFFGEGSRLTVL.

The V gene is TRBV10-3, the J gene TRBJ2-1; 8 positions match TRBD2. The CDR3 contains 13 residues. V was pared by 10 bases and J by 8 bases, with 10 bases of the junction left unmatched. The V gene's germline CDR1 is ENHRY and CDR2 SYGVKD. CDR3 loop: CATATSVGDEQFF. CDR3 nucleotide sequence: TGTGCCACCGCGACTAGCGTGGGGGATGAGCAGTTCTTC.

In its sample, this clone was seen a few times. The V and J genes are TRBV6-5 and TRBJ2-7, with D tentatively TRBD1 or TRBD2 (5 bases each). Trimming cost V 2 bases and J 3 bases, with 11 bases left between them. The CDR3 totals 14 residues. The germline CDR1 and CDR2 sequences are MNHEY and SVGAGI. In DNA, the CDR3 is TGTGCCAGCAGTTACCCGGGACGGGGCTACGAGCAGTACTTC. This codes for CASSYPGRGYEQYF.

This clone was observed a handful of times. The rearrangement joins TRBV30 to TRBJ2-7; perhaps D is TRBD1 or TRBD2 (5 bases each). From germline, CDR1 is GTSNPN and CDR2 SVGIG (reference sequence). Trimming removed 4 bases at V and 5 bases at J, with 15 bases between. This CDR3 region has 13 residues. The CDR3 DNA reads TGTGCCTGGACGCCCCGGGACCGCCACGAGCAGTACTTC. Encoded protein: CAWTPRDRHEQYF.

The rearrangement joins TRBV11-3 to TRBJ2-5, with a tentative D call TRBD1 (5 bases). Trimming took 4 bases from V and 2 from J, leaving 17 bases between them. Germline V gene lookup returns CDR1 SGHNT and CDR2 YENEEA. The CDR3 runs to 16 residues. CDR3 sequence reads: CASSSRQKGGQETQYF. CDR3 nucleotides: TGTGCCAGCAGCTCTCGACAGAAGGGTGGGCAAGAGACCCAGTACTTC. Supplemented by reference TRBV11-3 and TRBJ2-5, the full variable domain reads EAGVVQSPRYKIIEKKQPVAFWCNPISGHNTLYWYLQNLGQGPELLIRYENEEAVDDSQLPKDRFSAERLKGVDSTLKIQPAELGDSAVYLCASSSRQKGGQETQYFGPGTRLLVL.

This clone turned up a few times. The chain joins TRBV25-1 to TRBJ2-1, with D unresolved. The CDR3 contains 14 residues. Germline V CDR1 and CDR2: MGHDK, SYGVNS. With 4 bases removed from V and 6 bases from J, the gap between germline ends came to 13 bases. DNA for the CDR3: TGTGCCAGCAGTGCCGGGCGGAGTCTCAATGAGCAGTTCTTC. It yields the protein CASSAGRSLNEQFF.

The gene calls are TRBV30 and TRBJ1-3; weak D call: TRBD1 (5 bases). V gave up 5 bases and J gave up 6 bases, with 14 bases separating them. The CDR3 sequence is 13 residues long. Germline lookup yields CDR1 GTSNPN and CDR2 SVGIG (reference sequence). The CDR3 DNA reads TGTGCCTGGGCGAGGGGCCGAGAAAACACCATATATTTT. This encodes CAWARGRENTIYF.

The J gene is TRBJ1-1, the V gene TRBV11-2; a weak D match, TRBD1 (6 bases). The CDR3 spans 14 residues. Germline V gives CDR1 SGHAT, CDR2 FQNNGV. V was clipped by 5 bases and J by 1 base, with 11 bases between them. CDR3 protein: CASSGGGPNTEAFF. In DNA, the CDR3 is TGTGCCAGCAGCGGCGGGGGGCCGAACACTGAAGCTTTCTTT. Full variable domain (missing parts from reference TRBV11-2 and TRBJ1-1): EAGVAQSPRYKIIEKRQSVAFWCNPISGHATLYWYQQILGQGPKLLIQFQNNGVVDDSQLPKDRFSAERLKGVDSTLKIQPAKLEDSAVYLCASSGGGPNTEAFFGQGTRLTVV.